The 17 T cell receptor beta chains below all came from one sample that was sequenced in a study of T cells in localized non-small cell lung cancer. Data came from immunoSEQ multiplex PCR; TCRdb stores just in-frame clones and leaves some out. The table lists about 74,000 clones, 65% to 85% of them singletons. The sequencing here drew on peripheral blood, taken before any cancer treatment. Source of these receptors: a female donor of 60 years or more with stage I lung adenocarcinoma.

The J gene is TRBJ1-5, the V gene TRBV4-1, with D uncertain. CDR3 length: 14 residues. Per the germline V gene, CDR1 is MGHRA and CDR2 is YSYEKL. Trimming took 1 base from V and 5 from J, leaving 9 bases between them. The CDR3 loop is CASSQVTQDQPQHF. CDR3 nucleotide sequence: TGCGCCAGCAGCCAAGTGACACAAGATCAGCCCCAGCATTTT.

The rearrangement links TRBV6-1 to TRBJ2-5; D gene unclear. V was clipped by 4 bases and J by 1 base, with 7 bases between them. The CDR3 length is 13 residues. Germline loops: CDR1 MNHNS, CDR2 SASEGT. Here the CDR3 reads CASSVNFQETQYF. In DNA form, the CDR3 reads TGTGCCAGCAGTGTCAATTTCCAAGAGACCCAGTACTTC.

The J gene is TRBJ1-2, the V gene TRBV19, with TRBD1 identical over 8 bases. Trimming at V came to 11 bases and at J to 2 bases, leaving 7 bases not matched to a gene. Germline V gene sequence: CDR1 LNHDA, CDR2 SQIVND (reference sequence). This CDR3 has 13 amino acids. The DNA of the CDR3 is TGTGCCGGCAGCCGGGACAGGAACTATGGCTACACCTTC. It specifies CAGSRDRNYGYTF.

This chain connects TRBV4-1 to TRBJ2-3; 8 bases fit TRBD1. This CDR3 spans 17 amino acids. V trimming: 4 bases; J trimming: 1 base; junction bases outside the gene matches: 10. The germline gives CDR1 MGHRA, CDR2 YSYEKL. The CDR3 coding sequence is TGCGCCAGCAGCCGTACAGGGACAGGTGATCGCACAGATACGCAGTATTTT. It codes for CASSRTGTGDRTDTQYF.

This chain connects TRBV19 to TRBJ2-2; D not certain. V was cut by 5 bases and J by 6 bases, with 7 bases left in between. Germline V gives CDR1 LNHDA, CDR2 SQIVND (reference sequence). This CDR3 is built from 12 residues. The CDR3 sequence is CASSERPGELFF. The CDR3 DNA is TGTGCCAGTAGTGAAAGGCCCGGGGAGCTGTTTTTT.

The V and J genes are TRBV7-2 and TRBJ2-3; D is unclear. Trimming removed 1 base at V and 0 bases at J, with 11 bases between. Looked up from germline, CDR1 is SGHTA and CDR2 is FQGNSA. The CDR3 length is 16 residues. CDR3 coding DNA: TGTGCCAGCAGCTTAGTGAATGCGGCTAGCACAGATACGCAGTATTTT. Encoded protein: CASSLVNAASTDTQYF.

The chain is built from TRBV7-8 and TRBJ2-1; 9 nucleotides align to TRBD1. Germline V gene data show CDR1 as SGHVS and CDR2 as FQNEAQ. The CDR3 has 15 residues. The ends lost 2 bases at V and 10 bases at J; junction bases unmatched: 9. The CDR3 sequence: CASSLPGQGSIEQFF. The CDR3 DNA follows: TGTGCCAGCAGCTTACCCGGACAGGGGAGCATCGAGCAGTTCTTC.

In nucleotides, the CDR3 is TGTGCCAGCAGCCGTGCGGGACTAGCGGGAGGGACCTACGAGCAGTACTTC. Protein sequence: CASSRAGLAGGTYEQYF. The chain couples TRBV5-4 to TRBJ2-7; TRBD2 matches 16 bases. Germline-derived CDR1 and CDR2 are SGHNT and YYREEE (reference sequence). CDR3 length equals 17 residues. V lost 4 bases to trimming and J lost 2 bases; unmatched junction nucleotides: 6.

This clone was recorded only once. In nucleotides, the CDR3 is TGTGCCAGCAGCCGAGGCCCGGGGACAGCGTACAATGAGCAGTTCTTC. Residues: CASSRGPGTAYNEQFF. The chain links TRBV2 to TRBJ2-1; 7 nucleotides agree with TRBD1. V gave up 6 bases and J gave up 4 bases; unmatched junction bases: 12. Germline V gene lookup returns CDR1 SNHLY and CDR2 FYNNEI. This CDR3 region has 16 residues.

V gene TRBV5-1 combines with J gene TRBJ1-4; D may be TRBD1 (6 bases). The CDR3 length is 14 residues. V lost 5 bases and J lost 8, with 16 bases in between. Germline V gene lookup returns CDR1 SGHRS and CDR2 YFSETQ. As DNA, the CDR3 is TGCGCCAGCAGACCACAGGGTATAGGAGAAAAACTGTTTTTT. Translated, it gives CASRPQGIGEKLFF.

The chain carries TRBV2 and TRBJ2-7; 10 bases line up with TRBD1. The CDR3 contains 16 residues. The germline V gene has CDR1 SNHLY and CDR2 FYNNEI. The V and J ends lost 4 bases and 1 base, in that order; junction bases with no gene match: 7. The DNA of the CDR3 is TGTGCCAGCAGTGGGGTCCGGACAGGGGGATCCTACGAGCAGTACTTC. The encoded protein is CASSGVRTGGSYEQYF.

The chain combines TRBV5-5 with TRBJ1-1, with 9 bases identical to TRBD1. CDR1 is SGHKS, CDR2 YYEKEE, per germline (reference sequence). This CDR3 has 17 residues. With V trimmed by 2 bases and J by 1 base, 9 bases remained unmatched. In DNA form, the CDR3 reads TGTGCCAGCAGCTTTCGGCCCGGGACAGGGCCGAACACTGAAGCTTTCTTT. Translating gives CASSFRPGTGPNTEAFF. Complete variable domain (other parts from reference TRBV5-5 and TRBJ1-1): DAGVTQSPTHLIKTRGQQVTLRCSPISGHKSVSWYQQVLGQGPQFIFQYYEKEERGRGNFPDRFSARQFPNYSSELNVNALLLGDSALYLCASSFRPGTGPNTEAFFGQGTRLTVV.

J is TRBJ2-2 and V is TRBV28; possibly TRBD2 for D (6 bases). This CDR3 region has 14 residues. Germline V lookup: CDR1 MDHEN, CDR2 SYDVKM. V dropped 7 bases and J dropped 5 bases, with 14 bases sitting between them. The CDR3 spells CASIFGGGTGELFF. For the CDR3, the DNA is TGTGCCAGCATATTCGGTGGGGGGACCGGGGAGCTGTTTTTT.

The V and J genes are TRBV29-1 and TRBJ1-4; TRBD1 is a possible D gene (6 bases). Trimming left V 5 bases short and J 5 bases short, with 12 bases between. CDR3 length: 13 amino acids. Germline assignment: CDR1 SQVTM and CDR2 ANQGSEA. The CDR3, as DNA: TGCAGCGTTCGGTTGACAGGAAATGAAAAACTGTTTTTT. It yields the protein CSVRLTGNEKLFF.

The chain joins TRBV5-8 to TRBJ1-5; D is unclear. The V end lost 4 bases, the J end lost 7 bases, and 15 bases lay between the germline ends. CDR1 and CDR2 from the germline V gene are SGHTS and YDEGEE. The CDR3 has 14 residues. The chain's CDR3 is CASSPARSWQPQHF. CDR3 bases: TGTGCCAGCAGCCCCGCTCGGAGCTGGCAGCCCCAGCATTTT.

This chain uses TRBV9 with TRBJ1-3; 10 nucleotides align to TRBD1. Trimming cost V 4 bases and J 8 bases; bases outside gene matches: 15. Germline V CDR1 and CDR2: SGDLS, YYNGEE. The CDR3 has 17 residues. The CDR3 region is CASSSIPGQGFLDTIYF. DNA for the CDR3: TGTGCCAGCAGCTCAATTCCGGGACAGGGGTTTTTGGACACCATATATTTT. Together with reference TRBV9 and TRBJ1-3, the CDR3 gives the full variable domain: DSGVTQTPKHLITATGQRVTLRCSPRSGDLSVYWYQQSLDQGLQFLIQYYNGEERAKGNILERFSAQQFPDLHSELNLSSLELGDSALYFCASSSIPGQGFLDTIYFGEGSWLTVV.

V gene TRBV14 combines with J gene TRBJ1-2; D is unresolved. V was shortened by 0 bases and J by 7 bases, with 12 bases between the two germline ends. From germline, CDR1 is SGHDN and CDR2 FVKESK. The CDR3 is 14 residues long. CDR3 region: CASSQDRMAAGYTF. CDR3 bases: TGTGCCAGCAGCCAAGACAGGATGGCTGCTGGCTACACCTTC.